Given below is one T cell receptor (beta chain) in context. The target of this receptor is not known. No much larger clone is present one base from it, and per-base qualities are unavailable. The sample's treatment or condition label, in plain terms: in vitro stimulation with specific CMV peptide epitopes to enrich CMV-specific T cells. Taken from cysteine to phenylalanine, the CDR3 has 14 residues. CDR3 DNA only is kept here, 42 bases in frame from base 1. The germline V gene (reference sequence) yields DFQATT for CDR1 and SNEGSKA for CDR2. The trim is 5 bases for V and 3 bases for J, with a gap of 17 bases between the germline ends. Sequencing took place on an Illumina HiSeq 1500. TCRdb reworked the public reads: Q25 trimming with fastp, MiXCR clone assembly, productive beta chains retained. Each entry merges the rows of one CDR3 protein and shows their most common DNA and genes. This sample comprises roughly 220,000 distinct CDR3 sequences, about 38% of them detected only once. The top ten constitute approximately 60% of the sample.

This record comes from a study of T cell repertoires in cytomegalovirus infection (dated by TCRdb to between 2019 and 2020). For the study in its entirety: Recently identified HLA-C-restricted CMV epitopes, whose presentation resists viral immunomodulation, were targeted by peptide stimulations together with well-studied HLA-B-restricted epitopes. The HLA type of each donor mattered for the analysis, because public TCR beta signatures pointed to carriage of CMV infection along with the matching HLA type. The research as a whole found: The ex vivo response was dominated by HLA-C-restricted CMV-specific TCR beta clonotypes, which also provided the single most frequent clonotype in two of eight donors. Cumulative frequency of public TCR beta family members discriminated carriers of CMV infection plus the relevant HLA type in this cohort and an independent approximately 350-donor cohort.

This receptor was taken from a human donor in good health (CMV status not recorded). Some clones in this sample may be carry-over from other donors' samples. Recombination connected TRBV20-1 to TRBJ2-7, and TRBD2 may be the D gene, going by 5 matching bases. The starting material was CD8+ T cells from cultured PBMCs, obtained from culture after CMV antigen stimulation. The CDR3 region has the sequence CSAPAEGAFYEQYF. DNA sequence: TGCAGTGCTCCCGCTGAGGGCGCCTTCTACGAGCAGTACTTC.